What follows are 8 T cell receptor beta chains derived from one specimen sequenced in a study of beta chain features in type 1 diabetes. Expressed TCRB transcripts were sequenced, since all the RNA that had been isolated was reverse transcribed. TCRdb keeps only in-frame clones here, not all; method: immunoSEQ multiplex PCR. The sample lists nearly 250,000 clones, 55% to 70% occurring once. Sequencing was performed on naive CD4+ T cells from blood. The receptors originated from a man between 25 and 39 years old in good health.

This clone was seen more than once but under ten times. The chain couples TRBV7-9 to TRBJ2-7; D possibly corresponds to TRBD1 (6 bases). The germline gives CDR1 SEHNR, CDR2 FQNEAQ (reference sequence). CDR3 length: 12 residues. Trimming cost V 1 base and J 6 bases, with 7 bases left between them. Here the CDR3 reads CASSLVGAEQYF. DNA of the CDR3: TGTGCCAGCAGCTTAGTGGGGGCCGAGCAGTACTTC.

The DNA for the CDR3 is TGCGCCAGCAGCTCCTCTGAAGCAGATACGCAGTATTTT. It is translated as CASSSSEADTQYF. This rearrangement joins TRBV5-1 to TRBJ2-3; D gene unclear. Trimming left V 3 bases short and J 4 bases short, with 9 bases between. CDR3 length equals 13 residues. Germline V gene lookup returns CDR1 SGHRS and CDR2 YFSETQ. The variable domain in full, completed from reference TRBV5-1 and TRBJ2-3, reads KAGVTQTPRYLIKTRGQQVTLSCSPISGHRSVSWYQQTPGQGLQFLFEYFSETQRNKGNFPGRFSGRQFSNSRSEMNVSTLELGDSALYLCASSSSEADTQYFGPGTRLTVL.

The chain joins TRBV7-9 to TRBJ2-5; no clear D. The CDR3 has 11 residues. Trimming left V 1 base short and J 7 bases short, with 4 bases between. Looked up from germline, CDR1 is SEHNR and CDR2 is FQNEAQ (reference sequence). The CDR3 DNA follows: TGTGCCAGCAGCTTAGAGGGGACCCAGTACTTC. Amino acids: CASSLEGTQYF.

This clone has a single count. The rearrangement uses TRBV29-1 and TRBJ2-5; 8 nucleotides match TRBD2. Germline V CDR1 and CDR2: SQVTM, ANQGSEA. J gave up 2 bases and V 6 bases, and 14 bases lay outside the gene matches. The CDR3 is 16 residues long. CDR3 residues: CSVRSRQRGPQETQYF. CDR3 DNA sequence: TGCAGCGTCCGTAGTCGCCAGCGGGGGCCTCAAGAGACCCAGTACTTC.

J is TRBJ2-5 and V is TRBV6-6; D is unresolved. CDR1 is MNHNY and CDR2 is SVGAGI in the germline V gene (reference sequence). The CDR3 is made up of 11 amino acids. V shed 6 bases and J shed 2 bases, with 4 bases lying between them. CDR3 residues: CASRGQETQYF. As DNA, the CDR3 is TGTGCCAGCAGGGGTCAAGAGACCCAGTACTTC.

This chain links TRBV15 with TRBJ1-1; TRBD1 might be the D (5 bases). Per germline, CDR1 LNHNV and CDR2 YYDKDF (reference sequence). CDR3 length equals 12 residues. The V gene lost 3 bases and the J gene lost 7 bases, with 9 bases spanning the gap. The CDR3 is CATSREGIEAFF. DNA for the CDR3: TGTGCCACCAGCAGGGAGGGGATTGAAGCTTTCTTT.

J is TRBJ1-2 and V is TRBV20-1; D is possibly TRBD1 (6 bases). The CDR3 is 11 residues long. Germline V gene sequence: CDR1 DFQATT, CDR2 SNEGSKA (reference sequence). CDR3 nucleotides: TGCAGGACCGGACAGAACTATGGCTACACCTTC. This codes for CRTGQNYGYTF.

The genes are TRBV7-2 and TRBJ2-3, with D perhaps TRBD2 (5 bases). The CDR3 spans 13 residues. Germline CDR1 is SGHTA and CDR2 is FQGNSA. V was clipped by 5 bases and J by 4 bases, with 10 bases between them. The CDR3 DNA reads as TGTGCCAGCAGCGGTACTAGACCAGATACGCAGTATTTT. Translated: CASSGTRPDTQYF.